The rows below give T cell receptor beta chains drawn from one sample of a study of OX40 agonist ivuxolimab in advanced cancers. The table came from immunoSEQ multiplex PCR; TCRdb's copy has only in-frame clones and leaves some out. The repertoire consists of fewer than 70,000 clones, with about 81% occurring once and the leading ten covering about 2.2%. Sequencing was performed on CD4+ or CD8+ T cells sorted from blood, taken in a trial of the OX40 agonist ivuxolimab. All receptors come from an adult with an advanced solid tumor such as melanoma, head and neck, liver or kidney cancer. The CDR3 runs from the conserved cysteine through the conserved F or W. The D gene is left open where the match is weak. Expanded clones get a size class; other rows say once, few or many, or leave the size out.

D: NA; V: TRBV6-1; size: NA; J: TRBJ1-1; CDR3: CASSHLDSNTEAFF; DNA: TGTGCCAGCAGTCACCTGGACAGTAACACTGAAGCTTTCTTT
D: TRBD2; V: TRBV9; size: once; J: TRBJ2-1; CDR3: CASSVEGWTSGENEQFF; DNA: TGTGCCAGCAGCGTGGAGGGCTGGACTAGCGGCGAGAATGAGCAGTTCTTC
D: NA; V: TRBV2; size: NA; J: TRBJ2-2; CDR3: CASSKTTVTGELFF; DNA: TGTGCCAGCAGTAAAACAACAGTTACCGGGGAGCTGTTTTTT
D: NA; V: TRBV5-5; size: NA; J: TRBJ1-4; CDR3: CASSLVGTPNEKLFF; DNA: TGTGCCAGCAGCTTGGTAGGGACGCCTAATGAAAAACTGTTTTTT
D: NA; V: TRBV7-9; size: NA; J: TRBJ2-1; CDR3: CASTLEPNEQFF; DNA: TGTGCCAGCACCCTGGAGCCTAACGAGCAGTTCTTC
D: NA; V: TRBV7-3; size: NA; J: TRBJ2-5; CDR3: CASSLGLEVPETQYF; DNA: TGTGCCAGCAGCTTAGGGCTAGAGGTGCCAGAGACCCAGTACTTC
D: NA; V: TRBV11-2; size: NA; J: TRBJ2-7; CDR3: CASSVSGLFYEQYF; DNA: TGTGCCAGCAGCGTCTCGGGACTTTTCTACGAGCAGTACTTC
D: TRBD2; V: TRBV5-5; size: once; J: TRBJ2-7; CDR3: CASSLSSGRAHEQYF; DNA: TGTGCCAGCAGCTTATCTAGCGGGAGGGCGCACGAGCAGTACTTC
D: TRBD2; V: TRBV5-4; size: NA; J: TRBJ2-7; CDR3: CASSPRTSGKGGSSYEQYF; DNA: TGTGCCAGCAGCCCCAGGACTAGCGGGAAAGGTGGAAGCTCCTACGAGCAGTACTTC
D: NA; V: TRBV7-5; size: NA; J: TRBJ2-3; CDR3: CARSPGHAGDTQYF; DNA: TGTGCCAGAAGCCCCGGACATGCGGGGGATACGCAGTATTTT
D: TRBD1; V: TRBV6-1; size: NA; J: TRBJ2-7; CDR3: CASSPSGTGGYEQYF; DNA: TGTGCCAGCAGTCCCTCCGGGACAGGCGGCTACGAGCAGTACTTC
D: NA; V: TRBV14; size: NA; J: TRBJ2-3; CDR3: CASSQRLSDTQYF; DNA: TGTGCCAGCAGCCAAAGACTTTCAGATACGCAGTATTTT
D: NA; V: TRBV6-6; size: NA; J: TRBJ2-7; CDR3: CASSSSGGPFSYEQYF; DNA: TGTGCCAGCAGTTCCTCCGGGGGACCCTTCTCCTACGAGCAGTACTTC
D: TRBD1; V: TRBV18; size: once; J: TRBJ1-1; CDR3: CASSPKRGQGDAEAFF; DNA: TGTGCCAGCTCCCCTAAGCGGGGACAGGGAGACGCTGAAGCTTTCTTT
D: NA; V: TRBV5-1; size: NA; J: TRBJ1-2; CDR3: CASTLTGPGNYGYTF; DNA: TGCGCCAGCACCCTGACGGGCCCAGGGAACTATGGCTACACCTTC
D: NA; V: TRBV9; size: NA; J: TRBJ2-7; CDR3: CASSVGSGKTYEQYF; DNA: TGTGCCAGCAGCGTAGGATCGGGGAAAACCTACGAGCAGTACTTC
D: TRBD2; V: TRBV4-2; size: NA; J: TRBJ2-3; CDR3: CASSQGAGGRPDTQYF; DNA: TGTGCCAGCAGCCAAGGGGCGGGGGGCCGTCCAGATACGCAGTATTTT
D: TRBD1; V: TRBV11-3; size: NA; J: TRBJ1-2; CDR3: CASTPGQGDGYTF; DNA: TGTGCCAGCACCCCGGGACAGGGGGATGGCTACACCTTC
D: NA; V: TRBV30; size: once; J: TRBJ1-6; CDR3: CAWSSVGYPSPLHF; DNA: TGTGCCTGGAGTAGTGTGGGTTATCCTTCACCCCTCCACTTT
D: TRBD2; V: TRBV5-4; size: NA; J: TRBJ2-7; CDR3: CASSFPSGSESYEQYF; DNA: TGTGCCAGCAGCTTTCCTAGCGGGAGTGAATCCTACGAGCAGTACTTC
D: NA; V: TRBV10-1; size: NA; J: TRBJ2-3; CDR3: CASSESRDTQYF; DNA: TGCGCCAGCAGTGAGTCGAGGGATACGCAGTATTTT
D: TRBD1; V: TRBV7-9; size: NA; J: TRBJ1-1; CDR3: CASSTGGMNTEAFF; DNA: TGTGCCAGCAGCACAGGGGGGATGAACACTGAAGCTTTCTTT
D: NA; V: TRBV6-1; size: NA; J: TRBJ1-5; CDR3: CASFFSFGSNQPQHF; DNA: TGTGCCAGCTTTTTTTCGTTTGGAAGCAATCAGCCCCAGCATTTT
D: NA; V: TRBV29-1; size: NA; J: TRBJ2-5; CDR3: CSVGHPQETQYF; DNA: TGCAGCGTGGGACATCCCCAAGAGACCCAGTACTTC
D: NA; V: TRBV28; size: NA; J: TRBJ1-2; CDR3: CASSSKIGYTF; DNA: TGTGCCAGCAGTTCGAAAATCGGCTACACCTTC
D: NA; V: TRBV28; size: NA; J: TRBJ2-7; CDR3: CASRSQIRGRSGYEQYF; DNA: TGTGCCAGCAGATCCCAGATTAGAGGGCGGAGTGGCTACGAGCAGTACTTC
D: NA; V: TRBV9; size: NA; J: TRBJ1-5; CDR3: CASRWRNLKNQPQHF; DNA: TGTGCCAGCAGGTGGAGGAATTTAAAAAATCAGCCCCAGCATTTT
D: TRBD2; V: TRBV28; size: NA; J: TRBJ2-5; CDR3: CASSFRSGGPYF; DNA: TGTGCCAGCAGTTTTAGGAGCGGGGGCCCATACTTC
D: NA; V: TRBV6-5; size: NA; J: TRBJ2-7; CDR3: CASSYLAGTSYEQYF; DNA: TGTGCCAGCAGTTACTTGGCGGGAACCTCCTACGAGCAGTACTTC
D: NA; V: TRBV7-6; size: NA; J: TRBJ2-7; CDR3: CASSLGQGRLYEQYF; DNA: TGTGCCAGCAGCTTAGGCCAGGGGAGACTTTACGAGCAGTACTTC
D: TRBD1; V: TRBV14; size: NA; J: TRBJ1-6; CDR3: CASSQISGTVLSSPLHF; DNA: TGTGCCAGCAGCCAAATCTCCGGGACAGTACTATCTTCACCCCTCCACTTT
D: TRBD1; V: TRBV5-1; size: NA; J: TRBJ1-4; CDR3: CASSFDRGHNEKLFF; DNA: TGCGCCAGCAGCTTCGACAGGGGGCATAATGAAAAACTGTTTTTT
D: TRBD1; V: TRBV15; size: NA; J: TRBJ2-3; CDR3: CATSTRDSNTDTQYF; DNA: TGTGCCACCAGCACCCGGGACAGCAACACAGATACGCAGTATTTT
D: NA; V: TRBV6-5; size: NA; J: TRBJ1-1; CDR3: CASSYLQGEAFF; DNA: TGTGCCAGCAGTTACTTACAGGGTGAAGCTTTCTTT
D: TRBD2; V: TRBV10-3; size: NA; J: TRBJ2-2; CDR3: CAIKGLAGDTGELFF; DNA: TGTGCCATAAAGGGACTAGCGGGAGATACCGGGGAGCTGTTTTTT
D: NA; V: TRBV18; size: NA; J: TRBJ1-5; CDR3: CASSPDSKSNQPQHF; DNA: TGTGCCAGCTCACCAGACAGTAAGAGCAATCAGCCCCAGCATTTT
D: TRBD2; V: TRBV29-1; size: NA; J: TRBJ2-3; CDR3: CSAPGLAGGAARTDTQYF; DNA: TGCAGCGCCCCGGGACTAGCGGGAGGAGCAGCACGAACAGATACGCAGTATTTT
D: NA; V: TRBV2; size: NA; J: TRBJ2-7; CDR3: CASSEALTLGSVEQYF; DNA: TGTGCCAGCAGTGAAGCCTTGACACTGGGGAGTGTCGAGCAGTACTTC
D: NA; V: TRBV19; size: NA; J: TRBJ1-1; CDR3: CASSIDLGRKAFF; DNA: TGTGCCAGTAGTATAGATCTGGGACGGAAAGCTTTCTTT
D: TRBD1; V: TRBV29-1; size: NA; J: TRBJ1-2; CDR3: CSVLAGQGTYGYTF; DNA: TGCAGCGTGCTTGCGGGACAGGGGACCTATGGCTACACCTTC
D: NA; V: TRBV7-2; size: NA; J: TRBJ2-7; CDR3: CASSFSAVAPREQYF; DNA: TGTGCCAGCAGCTTCAGTGCGGTGGCTCCCAGGGAGCAGTACTTC
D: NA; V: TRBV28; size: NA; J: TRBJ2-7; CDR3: CASSIPGPYEQYF; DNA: TGTGCCAGCAGCATCCCAGGGCCATACGAGCAGTACTTC
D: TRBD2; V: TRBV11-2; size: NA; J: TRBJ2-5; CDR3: CASSSTGTTQETQYF; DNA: TGTGCCAGCAGCTCCACCGGGACTACTCAAGAGACCCAGTACTTC
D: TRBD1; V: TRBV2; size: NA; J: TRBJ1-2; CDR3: CASRINDRGLNGYTF; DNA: TGTGCCAGCAGAATCAACGACAGGGGGCTAAATGGCTACACCTTC
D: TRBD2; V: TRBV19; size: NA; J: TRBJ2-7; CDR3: CATQAGGRSYEQYF; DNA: TGTGCCACGCAGGCGGGGGGGCGGTCCTACGAGCAGTACTTC
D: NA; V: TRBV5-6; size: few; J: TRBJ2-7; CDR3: CASSLQVSEQYF; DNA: TGTGCCAGCAGCTTGCAGGTGAGCGAGCAGTACTTC
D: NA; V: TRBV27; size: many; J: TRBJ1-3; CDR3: CASSSEGRRYSGNTIYF; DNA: TGTGCCAGCAGTTCCGAGGGACGGAGGTACTCTGGAAACACCATATATTTT
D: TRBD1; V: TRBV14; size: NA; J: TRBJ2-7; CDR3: CASSQDAWTGSYEQYF; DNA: TGTGCCAGCAGCCAAGACGCGTGGACAGGGTCCTACGAGCAGTACTTC
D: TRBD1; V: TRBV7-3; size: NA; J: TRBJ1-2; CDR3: CASSLGQGGYGYTF; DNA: TGTGCCAGCAGCTTGGGACAGGGAGGCTATGGCTACACCTTC
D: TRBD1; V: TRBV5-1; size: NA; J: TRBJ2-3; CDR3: CASSLGQGAPDTQYF; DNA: TGCGCCAGCAGCTTGGGACAGGGGGCCCCAGATACGCAGTATTTT
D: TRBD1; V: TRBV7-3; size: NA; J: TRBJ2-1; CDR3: CASSPRLRPGQGPYNEQFF; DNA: TGTGCCAGCAGTCCACGGCTGCGTCCGGGACAGGGACCCTACAATGAGCAGTTCTTC
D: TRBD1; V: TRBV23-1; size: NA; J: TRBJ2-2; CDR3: CASSHQTTGVNTGELFF; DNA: TGCGCCAGCAGTCACCAAACGACAGGGGTGAACACCGGGGAGCTGTTTTTT
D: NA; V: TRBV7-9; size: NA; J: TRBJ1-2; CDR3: CASSGLDRGYTF; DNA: TGTGCCAGCAGCGGACTAGACCGGGGCTACACCTTC
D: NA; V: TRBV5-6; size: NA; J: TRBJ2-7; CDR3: CASSFRGPSSYEQYF; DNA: TGTGCCAGCAGCTTCCGGGGCCCTTCCTCCTACGAGCAGTACTTC
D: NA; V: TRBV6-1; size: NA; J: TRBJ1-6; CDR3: CASTLRQESSPLHF; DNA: TGTGCCAGCACCCTAAGGCAAGAATCTTCACCCCTCCACTTT